These 26 T cell receptor beta chains were sequenced from one sample in a study of T cells in Graves' hyperthyroidism and ophthalmopathy. Amplified regions were TCR beta CDR3 sequences from RNA transcripts. HTBI primers drove first-round RT-PCR of the TCR CDR3. Each CDR3 protein is one row after TCRdb ran MiXCR on the multiplex PCR reads. Among 550,000 to 650,000 distinct CDR3 sequences, approximately 15% were seen once, and the ten largest hold 5.8%. Sequencing used blood. The receptors originated from a young woman with Graves' hyperthyroidism that later progressed to Graves' ophthalmopathy.

This clonotype was observed many times. V is TRBV6-1 and J is TRBJ2-3, with 8 nucleotides matching TRBD2. The CDR3 has 15 residues. The trim removed 6 bases at V and 2 bases at J, leaving 7 bases unmatched. Germline-derived CDR1 and CDR2 are MNHNS and SASEGT. CDR3 region: CASRLSGKNTDTQYF. The CDR3 nucleotides are TGTGCCAGCAGGCTTAGCGGGAAGAACACAGATACGCAGTATTTT.

As for this clonotype: It may be a read error: a sequence one base away is much more abundant. The chain employs TRBV12-5 and TRBJ2-7; maybe TRBD1 (6 bases). Germline CDR1 and CDR2: LGHNT and FRNRAP. Trimming took 5 bases from V and 6 from J, leaving 17 bases between them. This CDR3 region has 14 residues. This CDR3 is CASGPPGHACEQYF. CDR3 DNA: TGTGCTAGTGGTCCTCCGGGACACGCCTGCGAGCAGTACTTC.

This clonotype was seen ten or more times. This chain uses TRBV6-2 or TRBV6-3 with TRBJ1-2; D unresolved. CDR3 length: 12 amino acids. Germline CDR1 reads MNHEY; CDR2 reads SVGEGT. The V and J ends lost 1 base and 8 bases respectively, with 8 bases between them. CDR3 DNA sequence: TGTGCCAGCAGTTACTGGGAAGGCGGCTACACCTTC. It codes for CASSYWEGGYTF.

This clonotype appeared many times. The V gene is TRBV13, the J gene TRBJ2-5; D unclear. There are 12 residues in the CDR3. Trimming removed 3 bases at V and 7 bases at J, with 9 bases between. Germline CDR1 PRHDT, CDR2 FYEKMQ (reference sequence). The CDR3 is CASSFGRSTQYF. The DNA of the CDR3 is TGTGCCAGCAGCTTCGGACGGTCGACCCAGTACTTC.

In its sample, this clonotype was seen many times. CDR3 region: CASSNRDRAPEAFF. CDR3 DNA: TGTGCCAGCAGTAACCGGGACAGGGCCCCTGAAGCTTTCTTT. The V and J genes are TRBV12-3 or TRBV12-4 and TRBJ1-1; TRBD1 agrees at 9 bases. The V segment lost 5 bases and the J segment 6 bases; nucleotides outside the gene matches: 7. This CDR3 has 14 amino acids.

The sample holds many counts of this clonotype. V usage is TRBV6-1 and J usage is TRBJ1-5; the match to TRBD1 covers 8 bases. This CDR3 contains 16 residues. The V segment lost 6 bases and the J segment 2 bases; nucleotides outside the gene matches: 9. Germline CDR1 and CDR2: MNHNS and SASEGT. The CDR3 is CASSPAGTGGNQPQHF. The CDR3 nucleotides read TGTGCCAGCAGCCCAGCCGGGACAGGAGGCAATCAGCCCCAGCATTTT.

This clonotype occurred many times. The CDR3 here is CASSFRLAASTDTQYF. CDR3 nucleotides: TGTGCCAGCAGTTTCCGACTAGCGGCTAGCACAGATACGCAGTATTTT. This chain joins TRBV12-3 or TRBV12-4 and TRBJ2-3, with TRBD2 identical over 9 bases. J gave up 0 bases and V 3 bases, and 4 bases lay outside the gene matches. The CDR3 is 16 amino acids.

Only one count was recorded for this clonotype. A much larger clone lies one base from this, so it may be a read error. V is TRBV2 and J is TRBJ2-2; 8 bases fit TRBD1. This CDR3 spans 14 amino acids. Looked up from germline, CDR1 is SNHLY and CDR2 is FYNNEI. CDR3 sequence: CASRQGDLSGEPFF. CDR3 nucleotide sequence: TGTGCCAGCAGACAGGGGGATCTCTCCGGGGAGCCGTTTTTT.

The CDR3 nucleotides read TGTGCCAGCAGCTTAGCAAGGACAGGGATTAACTATGGCTACACCTTC. Translation gives CASSLARTGINYGYTF. The chain combines TRBV7-2 with TRBJ1-2; 8 bases map to TRBD1. CDR1 SGHTA and CDR2 FQGNSA come from the germline V gene. This CDR3 has 16 residues. V lost 0 bases and J lost 1; bases outside the gene matches: 4.

The chain links TRBV6-2 or TRBV6-3 to TRBJ1-5; 7 bases line up with TRBD1. V shed 2 bases and J 7 bases; nucleotides not matched to a gene: 14. Germline V gene lookup returns CDR1 MNHEY and CDR2 SVGEGT. The CDR3 loop spans 17 amino acids. The CDR3 region has the DNA TGTGCCAGCAGTTACCTAAGCCCGGACAGGATGGAGCAGCCCCAGCATTTT. Translated, it gives CASSYLSPDRMEQPQHF.

This clonotype was seen ten or more times. The chain joins TRBV28 to TRBJ1-1, with D possibly matching TRBD1 (5 bases). V lost 6 bases, J lost 7 bases, and 18 bases lay in between. The CDR3 has 14 amino acids. From germline, CDR1 is MDHEN and CDR2 SYDVKM. CDR3 sequence reads: CASSLGTFIIEAFF. CDR3 nucleotides: TGTGCCAGCAGCCTTGGGACTTTTATTATTGAAGCTTTCTTT.

The gene calls are TRBV7-9 and TRBJ2-2; 9 nucleotides line up with TRBD1. V gave up 5 bases and J gave up 4 bases; unmatched junction bases: 11. CDR1 and CDR2 (germline): SEHNR, FQNEAQ (reference sequence). This CDR3 is 17 amino acids long. CDR3 bases: TGTGCCAGCAGCGGGCGGACAGGGGTGTTAAGCACCGGGGAGCTGTTTTTT. Translation gives CASSGRTGVLSTGELFF.

This chain connects TRBV9 to TRBJ2-2, with a tentative D call TRBD1 (5 bases). Germline CDR1 SGDLS, CDR2 YYNGEE. The CDR3 consists of 16 residues. Trimming took off 0 bases at V and 2 bases at J, with 11 bases between the two ends. The CDR3: CASSVADNPNTGELFF. The CDR3 coding sequence is TGTGCCAGCAGCGTAGCGGACAATCCAAACACCGGGGAGCTGTTTTTT. Based on the CDR3 plus reference TRBV9 and TRBJ2-2, the full variable domain is DSGVTQTPKHLITATGQRVTLRCSPRSGDLSVYWYQQSLDQGLQFLIQYYNGEERAKGNILERFSAQQFPDLHSELNLSSLELGDSALYFCASSVADNPNTGELFFGEGSRLTVL.

This clonotype was counted many times. This rearrangement joins TRBV20-1 to TRBJ1-4, with TRBD1 as a possible D gene (6 bases). The CDR3 is 11 amino acids. The germline V and J ends were trimmed by 5 bases and 6 bases, with 7 bases remaining between them. The germline V gene encodes CDR1 DFQATT and CDR2 SNEGSKA (reference sequence). The CDR3, as DNA: TGCAGTGCTGAGGGGGATGAAAAACTGTTTTTT. It specifies CSAEGDEKLFF.

This clonotype was observed at least ten times. The V and J genes are TRBV20-1 and TRBJ1-2; perhaps TRBD1 as D (5 bases). The CDR3 length is 13 residues. Deletions cut 6 bases from V and 6 bases from J, with 17 bases between. In germline, CDR1 is DFQATT, CDR2 SNEGSKA (reference sequence). This CDR3 is CSAPPGLGHGYTF. In nucleotides, the CDR3 is TGCAGTGCGCCCCCGGGACTAGGCCATGGCTACACCTTC.

This clonotype was counted between two and nine times. CDR3 bases: TGTGCCAGCGGGTCGGATTCCTACGAGCAGTACTTC. Amino acid sequence: CASGSDSYEQYF. The genes are TRBV3-1 and TRBJ2-7; D gene unclear. The CDR3 is 12 amino acids. Germline V gene lookup returns CDR1 LGHDT and CDR2 YNNKEL (reference sequence). V was pared by 8 bases and J by 1 base, with 9 bases between.

This clonotype was detected many times. The chain is built from TRBV10-1 and TRBJ1-4, with 9 nucleotides matching TRBD1. CDR1 is WNHNN and CDR2 is SYGVQD in the germline V gene (reference sequence). V lost 3 bases to trimming and J lost 8 bases; unmatched junction nucleotides: 4. The CDR3 covers 14 residues. In nucleotides, the CDR3 is TGCGCCAGCAGTGATGGGACAGGGCACGAAAAACTGTTTTTT. It specifies CASSDGTGHEKLFF.

This chain links TRBV4-1 with TRBJ2-5; tentative D call: TRBD1 (6 bases). In germline, CDR1 is MGHRA, CDR2 YSYEKL. The V and J ends lost 0 bases and 4 bases respectively, with 9 bases between them. The CDR3 runs to 14 residues. The DNA for the CDR3 is TGCGCCAGCAGCCAAGAAATCAGGGGAGAGACCCAGTACTTC. Translation: CASSQEIRGETQYF.

This clonotype has only a few counts. This may come from a read error, since a much larger clone is one base off. The chain uses TRBV7-9 and TRBJ1-1; no reliable D call. The CDR3 contains 12 residues. V was cut by 6 bases and J by 3 bases, with 8 bases left in between. The germline CDR1 and CDR2 sequences are SEHNR and FQNEAQ (reference sequence). The CDR3 loop reads CASRQVDTEAFF. CDR3 DNA: TGTGCCAGCAGGCAGGTTGACACTGAAGCTTTCTTT.

This clonotype has more than one count but fewer than ten. The chain combines TRBV28 with TRBJ2-7; D gene ambiguous. The germline V gene has CDR1 MDHEN and CDR2 SYDVKM. Trimming left V 2 bases short and J 5 bases short, with 7 bases between. CDR3 size: 12 residues. The CDR3 loop is CASSLVRDEQYF. CDR3 DNA: TGTGCCAGCAGTTTAGTCCGGGACGAGCAGTACTTC. The variable domain in full, with the rest retrieved from reference TRBV28 and TRBJ2-7, is DVKVTQSSRYLVKRTGEKVFLECVQDMDHENMFWYRQDPGLGLRLIYFSYDVKMKEKGDIPEGYSVSREKKERFSLILESASTNQTSMYLCASSLVRDEQYFGPGTRLTVT.

The rearrangement links TRBV9 to TRBJ1-5, with D hard to call. The CDR3 has 15 amino acids. Trimming took off 0 bases at V and 7 bases at J, with 14 bases between the two ends. Germline CDR1 is SGDLS and CDR2 is YYNGEE. Written as DNA, the CDR3 is TGTGCCAGCAGCGTAGGGGAAGGTCCTAGCCAGCCCCAGCATTTT. This translates into CASSVGEGPSQPQHF.

The gene calls are TRBV7-3 and TRBJ1-1, with 9 bases matching TRBD1. The CDR3 runs to 14 residues. After removal of 5 bases from V and 7 bases from J, the junction contained 8 bases not matched to a gene. Germline values: CDR1 SGHTA, CDR2 FQGTGA. This CDR3 is CASSIQGALGEAFF. The CDR3 coding sequence is TGTGCCAGCAGCATACAGGGGGCGCTGGGTGAAGCTTTCTTT.

The V call is TRBV6-1, the J call TRBJ1-5; D is unclear. The germline gives CDR1 MNHNS, CDR2 SASEGT. The CDR3 spans 14 residues. The V end was cut by 7 bases, the J end by 1 base, with 11 bases between. The CDR3 protein is CASKEGGSNQPQHF. The CDR3 DNA reads TGTGCCAGCAAGGAAGGAGGGAGCAATCAGCCCCAGCATTTT.

This clonotype was seen repeatedly, ten times or more. V and J are TRBV27 and TRBJ2-5; maybe TRBD1 (6 bases). The CDR3 consists of 15 residues. V lost 2 bases and J lost 5, with 15 bases in between. CDR1 and CDR2 (germline): MNHEY, SMNVEV (reference sequence). CDR3 DNA: TGTGCCAGCAGTTTAGGGGGCAGGGGATGGGAGACCCAGTACTTC. This encodes CASSLGGRGWETQYF.

The table lists this clonotype with many counts. The chain couples TRBV2 to TRBJ1-1, with 7 bases matching TRBD1. Germline V gene data show CDR1 as SNHLY and CDR2 as FYNNEI. The CDR3 loop spans 14 amino acids. With V trimmed by 7 bases and J by 7 bases, 12 bases remained unmatched. The CDR3 bases are TGTGCCAGCAACTTAGACAGGGCTCTCGGTGAAGCTTTCTTT. Translation: CASNLDRALGEAFF.

This clonotype was observed many times. V gene TRBV6-1 combines with J gene TRBJ1-2; 8 bases align to TRBD1. The CDR3 extends over 15 amino acids. Trimming took 3 bases from V and 5 from J; bases not matched to a gene: 8. In germline, CDR1 is MNHNS, CDR2 SASEGT. CDR3 nucleotide sequence: TGTGCCAGCAGTGAGACGGTCCAGGGGGCATATGGCTACACCTTC. Its protein product is CASSETVQGAYGYTF.